The rows below give T cell receptor beta chains drawn from one sample of a study of blood T cell repertoires in COVID-19. Measured with immunoSEQ multiplex PCR; TCRdb has only the in-frame clones, and not every one. The table records around 100,000 clones, 65% to 90% of them present only once. Sequenced: peripheral blood. All receptors come from an elderly man with acute or convalescent COVID-19. CDR3s include the opening cysteine and the closing phenylalanine or tryptophan. A D gene is named only where the DNA matches it firmly. Clone size is shown for a subset of rows, as once, few, many or a class of expanded clone.

size	V	D	J	CDR3	DNA
.	TRBV25-1	.	TRBJ1-4	CASSELAEKLFF	TGTGCCAGCAGTGAATTAGCGGAAAAACTGTTTTTT
.	TRBV7-3	TRBD2	TRBJ2-3	CASSPKGLAGFTDTQYF	TGTGCCAGCAGCCCAAAAGGACTAGCGGGGTTCACAGATACGCAGTATTTT
.	TRBV9	.	TRBJ2-1	CASSVATGDNEQFF	TGTGCCAGCAGCGTAGCTACCGGGGACAATGAGCAGTTCTTC
once	TRBV3-1/TRBV3-2	.	TRBJ2-1	CASSPRRNEQFF	TGTGCCAGCAGCCCCAGGAGGAATGAGCAGTTCTTC
once	TRBV5-4	TRBD2	TRBJ2-3	CASSRETSANLDTQYF	TGTGCCAGCAGCCGGGAGACTAGCGCCAACTTAGATACGCAGTATTTT
.	TRBV19	.	TRBJ2-1	CASSDRGLYNEQFF	TGTGCCAGTAGCGACAGGGGACTATACAATGAGCAGTTCTTC
.	TRBV6-2/TRBV6-3	TRBD2	TRBJ2-1	CASSYSGLAGGYNEQFF	TGTGCCAGCAGTTACTCGGGACTAGCGGGAGGGTACAATGAGCAGTTCTTC
.	TRBV7-9	.	TRBJ1-2	CASSFPAGVGYTF	TGTGCCAGCAGCTTCCCCGCCGGAGTTGGCTACACCTTC
few	TRBV7-9	TRBD1	TRBJ2-6	CASSLGRGLSGANVLTF	TGTGCCAGCAGCTTGGGCAGGGGGCTCTCTGGGGCCAACGTCCTGACTTTC
.	TRBV7-2	.	TRBJ2-1	CASSLVSGDNNEQFF	TGTGCCAGCAGCTTAGTAAGCGGGGACAACAATGAGCAGTTCTTC
.	TRBV4-2	TRBD2	TRBJ2-7	CASSRGTGGYEQYF	TGTGCCAGCAGCCGGGGGACGGGGGGCTACGAGCAGTACTTC
few	TRBV28	.	TRBJ2-7	CASIGQAIREQYF	TGTGCCAGCATTGGCCAGGCGATCCGCGAGCAGTACTTC
.	TRBV27	.	TRBJ2-7	CASSLYWGPYEQYF	TGTGCCAGCAGTTTATACTGGGGGCCCTACGAGCAGTACTTC
once	TRBV3-1/TRBV3-2	.	TRBJ2-3	CASSQTGTSTDTQYF	TGTGCCAGCAGCCAAACCGGGACTAGCACAGATACGCAGTATTTT
.	TRBV7-3	TRBD2	TRBJ2-3	CASSPSGRVSDTQYF	TGTGCCAGCAGCCCTAGCGGGAGGGTGTCAGATACGCAGTATTTT
.	TRBV5-5	.	TRBJ2-4	CASSLVGRAMIQYF	TGTGCCAGCAGCTTGGTAGGCAGGGCAATGATTCAGTACTTC
.	TRBV28	TRBD1	TRBJ1-2	CASSPPRGRGDYGYTF	TGTGCCAGCAGTCCGCCCCGTGGCAGGGGGGACTATGGCTACACCTTC
few	TRBV6-1	.	TRBJ1-2	CASSEAEGNYGYTF	TGTGCCAGCAGTGAAGCTGAGGGAAACTATGGCTACACCTTC
few	TRBV29-1	.	TRBJ1-4	CSAGQNEKLFF	TGCAGCGCCGGACAGAATGAAAAACTGTTTTTT
.	TRBV5-4	TRBD1	TRBJ2-7	CASSYETGSYEQYF	TGTGCCAGCAGTTACGAGACAGGGTCCTACGAGCAGTACTTC
.	TRBV7-2	.	TRBJ2-1	CASSLEGTGYNEQFF	TGTGCCAGCAGCTTAGAAGGGACTGGATACAATGAGCAGTTCTTC
.	TRBV11-2	.	TRBJ2-5	CASSADRYQETQYF	TGTGCCAGCAGCGCCGACAGGTACCAAGAGACCCAGTACTTC
.	TRBV19	.	TRBJ1-5	CASAGASNQPQHF	TGTGCCAGCGCAGGTGCCAGCAATCAGCCCCAGCATTTT
.	TRBV30	TRBD1	TRBJ2-7	CAWSREGTGTF	TGTGCCTGGAGTAGGGAGGGGACAGGGACCTTC
.	TRBV10-3	.	TRBJ2-3	CAISDQRTDTQYF	TGTGCCATCAGTGACCAGCGGACAGATACGCAGTATTTT
.	TRBV7-3	.	TRBJ1-1	CASSLEGITEAFF	TGTGCCAGCAGCTTAGAGGGAATCACTGAAGCTTTCTTT
.	TRBV7-6	TRBD1	TRBJ1-6	CASSQTPGQAYSPLHF	TGTGCCAGCAGTCAAACCCCGGGACAGGCTTATTCACCCCTCCACTTT
.	TRBV20-1	.	TRBJ2-3	CSASRTGVQYF	TGCAGTGCCAGCCGGACTGGTGTGCAGTATTTT
.	TRBV24-1	.	TRBJ2-3	CATGAHDTDTQYF	TGTGCCACCGGGGCCCATGACACAGATACGCAGTATTTT
.	TRBV12-3/TRBV12-4	TRBD1	TRBJ2-7	CASSPGQPYEQYF	TGTGCCAGCAGCCCGGGACAGCCCTACGAGCAGTACTTC
few	TRBV19	.	TRBJ1-5	CASSNRQVKYSNQPQHF	TGTGCCAGTAGTAACCGACAGGTCAAATATAGCAATCAGCCCCAGCATTTT
.	TRBV7-8	TRBD1	TRBJ2-1	CASSLGRGQGARESYNEQFF	TGTGCCAGCAGCTTAGGACGGGGACAGGGGGCAAGAGAGTCCTACAATGAGCAGTTCTTC
.	TRBV5-6	TRBD1	TRBJ2-3	CASSGTGAGTQYF	TGTGCCAGCAGCGGGACAGGGGCTGGTACGCAGTATTTT
.	TRBV28	TRBD2	TRBJ2-7	CASSAGVAGYGDEQYF	TGTGCCAGCAGCGCGGGGGTAGCGGGTTACGGGGACGAGCAGTACTTC
.	TRBV2	TRBD2	TRBJ2-5	CASSISGTSGGGTQYF	TGTGCCAGCAGCATCTCCGGGACTAGCGGGGGGGGGACCCAGTACTTC
.	TRBV4-3	.	TRBJ2-4	CASSQDRSGIAKNIQYF	TGCGCCAGCAGCCAAGATCGGTCGGGTATAGCCAAAAACATTCAGTACTTC
.	TRBV5-1	.	TRBJ2-2	CASSLERLGELFF	TGCGCCAGCAGCTTGGAGAGGCTGGGGGAGCTGTTTTTT
.	TRBV7-8	.	TRBJ1-5	CASSQSVNQPQHF	TGTGCCAGCAGCCAAAGCGTGAATCAGCCCCAGCATTTT
.	TRBV4-3	TRBD2	TRBJ2-1	CASSQMLAGVLFF	TGCGCCAGCAGCCAAATGCTAGCGGGAGTTCTGTTCTTC
.	TRBV20-1	.	TRBJ2-7	CSASFPGSSSYEQYF	TGCAGTGCTAGTTTTCCTGGGAGCAGCTCCTACGAGCAGTACTTC
.	TRBV6-1	TRBD1	TRBJ1-4	CASSGQGAVTNEKLFF	TGTGCCAGCAGTGGACAGGGGGCTGTAACTAATGAAAAACTGTTTTTT
once	TRBV30	TRBD2	TRBJ2-1	CAWTVAGDEQFF	TGTGCCTGGACAGTAGCGGGCGATGAGCAGTTCTTC
.	TRBV4-2	.	TRBJ2-6	CASSQTSGGAGANVLTF	TGTGCCAGCAGCCAAACCTCCGGAGGGGCTGGGGCCAACGTCCTGACTTTC
.	TRBV7-2	.	TRBJ2-7	CASSLESVGRSSGYEQYF	TGTGCCAGCAGCTTAGAATCGGTGGGGCGGTCCTCGGGCTACGAGCAGTACTTC
.	TRBV28	.	TRBJ1-6	CASSLQGGGNSPPHF	TGTGCCAGCAGTTTACAGGGAGGGGGTAATTCACCCCCCCACTTT
few	TRBV19	.	TRBJ1-2	CASTSWQGYGYTF	TGTGCCAGTACCTCGTGGCAGGGCTATGGCTACACCTTC
.	TRBV5-1	.	TRBJ1-2	CASSSGSRGSNYGYTF	TGCGCCAGCAGCTCAGGCAGCCGGGGATCTAACTATGGCTACACCTTC
.	TRBV20-1	TRBD2	TRBJ2-1	CSASYPSGSWAYNEQFF	TGCAGTGCTAGTTATCCTAGCGGGAGTTGGGCCTACAATGAGCAGTTCTTC
.	TRBV5-1	TRBD1	TRBJ1-2	CASSSGTGGWANYGYTF	TGCGCCAGCAGCTCCGGGACAGGGGGTTGGGCTAACTATGGCTACACCTTC
once	TRBV12-3/TRBV12-4	.	TRBJ2-7	CASRQGTYEQYF	TGTGCCAGCAGACAGGGAACCTACGAGCAGTACTTC
.	TRBV30	TRBD1	TRBJ1-2	CAWSVTGDGGYTF	TGTGCCTGGAGTGTAACAGGGGACGGCGGCTACACCTTC
.	TRBV21-1	.	TRBJ2-1	CASRRPQGYWPPDSNEQFF	TGTGCCAGCAGGAGACCTCAGGGATACTGGCCTCCTGACTCGAATGAGCAGTTCTTC
.	TRBV3-1/TRBV3-2	.	TRBJ2-5	CASSPPGSGQETQYF	TGTGCCAGCAGCCCTCCTGGGAGTGGCCAAGAGACCCAGTACTTC